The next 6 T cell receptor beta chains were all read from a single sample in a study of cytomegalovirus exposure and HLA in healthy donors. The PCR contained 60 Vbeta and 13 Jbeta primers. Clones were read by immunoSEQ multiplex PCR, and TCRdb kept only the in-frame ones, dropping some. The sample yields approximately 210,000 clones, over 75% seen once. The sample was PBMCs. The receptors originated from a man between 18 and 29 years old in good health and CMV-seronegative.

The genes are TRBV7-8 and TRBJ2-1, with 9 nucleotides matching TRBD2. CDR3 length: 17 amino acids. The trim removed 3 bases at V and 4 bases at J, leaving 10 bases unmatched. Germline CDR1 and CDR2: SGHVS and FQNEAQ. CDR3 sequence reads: CASSFRGRGRGYNEQFF. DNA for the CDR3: TGTGCCAGCAGCTTTCGCGGTCGCGGGAGGGGGTACAATGAGCAGTTCTTC. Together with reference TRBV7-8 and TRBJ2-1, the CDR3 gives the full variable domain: GAGVSQSPRYKVAKRGQDVALRCDPISGHVSLFWYQQALGQGPEFLTYFQNEAQLDKSGLPSDRFFAERPEGSVSTLKIQRTQQEDSAVYLCASSFRGRGRGYNEQFFGPGTRLTVL.

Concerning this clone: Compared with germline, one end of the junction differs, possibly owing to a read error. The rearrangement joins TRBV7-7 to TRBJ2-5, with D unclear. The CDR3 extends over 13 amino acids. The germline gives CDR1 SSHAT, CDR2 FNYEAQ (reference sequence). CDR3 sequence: CASSLSGLETQYF. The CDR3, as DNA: TGTGCTAGCAGCTTATCAGGCCTAGAGACCCAGTACTTC.

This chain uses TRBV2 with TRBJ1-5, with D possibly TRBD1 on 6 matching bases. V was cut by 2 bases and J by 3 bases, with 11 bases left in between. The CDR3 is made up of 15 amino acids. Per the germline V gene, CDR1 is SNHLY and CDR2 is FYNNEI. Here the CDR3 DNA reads TGTGCCAGCAGTGAAATCAGGGGACACAATCAGCCCCAGCATTTT. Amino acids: CASSEIRGHNQPQHF.

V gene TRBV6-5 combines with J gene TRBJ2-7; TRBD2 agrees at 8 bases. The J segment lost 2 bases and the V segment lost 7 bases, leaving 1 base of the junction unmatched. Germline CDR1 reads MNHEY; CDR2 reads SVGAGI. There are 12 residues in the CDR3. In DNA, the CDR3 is TGTGCCAGCACGGGACTAGCCTACGAGCAGTACTTC. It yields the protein CASTGLAYEQYF.

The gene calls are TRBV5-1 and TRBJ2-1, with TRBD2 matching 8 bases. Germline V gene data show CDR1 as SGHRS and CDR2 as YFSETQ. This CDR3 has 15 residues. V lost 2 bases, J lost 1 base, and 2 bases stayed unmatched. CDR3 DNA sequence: TGCGCCAGCAGCTTCGGGGGGGAATCCTACAATGAGCAGTTCTTC. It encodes CASSFGGESYNEQFF.

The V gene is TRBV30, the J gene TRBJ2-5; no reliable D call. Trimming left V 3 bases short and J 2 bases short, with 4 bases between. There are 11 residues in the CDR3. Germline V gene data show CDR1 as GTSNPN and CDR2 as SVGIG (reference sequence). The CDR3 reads CAWSSQETQYF. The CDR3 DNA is TGTGCCTGGAGCTCTCAAGAGACCCAGTACTTC.